The rows below give T cell receptor beta chains drawn from one sample of a study of blood T cell repertoires in COVID-19. Assay used: immunoSEQ multiplex PCR; TCRdb lists only in-frame clones, some missing. The data contain 55,000 to 70,000 clones, roughly nine tenths of them singletons. Sequencing input: peripheral blood. These receptors were obtained from a woman aged 70-85 years with active COVID-19. Each CDR3 is given with its conserved first and last residue. A D gene is named only where the DNA matches it firmly. The size entry is marked missing in some rows and otherwise reads once, few, many or a size class.

J	V	size	D	DNA	CDR3
TRBJ2-7	TRBV28	NA	NA	TGTGCCAGCAGTTTCGCAGGGGGGACCCTCTACGAGCAGTACTTC	CASSFAGGTLYEQYF
TRBJ1-2	TRBV29-1	NA	TRBD1	TGCAGCGTTGAGCCAGACAGGGGGGTAGGCTACACCTTC	CSVEPDRGVGYTF
TRBJ2-7	TRBV7-9	NA	TRBD2	TGTGCCAGCAGCCAGAGGGGCGGACTAGCGGGAGCCCACGAGCAGTACTTC	CASSQRGGLAGAHEQYF
TRBJ1-4	TRBV7-5	once	NA	TGTGTCAGAAGCTTAGTTGCAGATATATCAACTAATGAAAAACTGTTTTTT	CVRSLVADISTNEKLFF
TRBJ2-1	TRBV6-5	NA	NA	TGTGCCAGCAGACCCGACAGGAGCTCCTACAATGAGCAGTTCTTC	CASRPDRSSYNEQFF
TRBJ2-2	TRBV19	NA	NA	TGTGCCAGTAGTATAGATGTGGGCCCCGGGGAGCTGTTTTTT	CASSIDVGPGELFF
TRBJ1-2	TRBV28	NA	TRBD1	TGTGCCAGCATTCGGGACAGGGTTGATGGCTACACCTTC	CASIRDRVDGYTF
TRBJ2-3	TRBV6-5	NA	TRBD2	TGTGCCAGCAGAGAGGGACTAGGGGAGGGAGATACGCAGTATTTT	CASREGLGEGDTQYF
TRBJ2-5	TRBV28	NA	NA	TGTGCCAGCTGTCGGGTGGAGGAGACCCAGTACTTC	CASCRVEETQYF
TRBJ1-3	TRBV7-9	NA	TRBD1	TGTGCCAGCAGCGCACAGGGGGCTGGAAACACCATATATTTT	CASSAQGAGNTIYF
TRBJ2-3	TRBV5-4	NA	TRBD1	TGTGCCAGCGGTTCCACCCTTCCAGACAGGGGAGGAGATACGCAGTATTTT	CASGSTLPDRGGDTQYF
TRBJ2-2	TRBV28	once	TRBD2	TGTGCCAGCAGCTTAGCGGGAGTGGGTTCGTCCGGGGAGCTGTTTTTT	CASSLAGVGSSGELFF
TRBJ2-1	TRBV27	once	NA	TGTGCCAGCAGCCGAGGACGATCAGGGTCCTACAATGAGCAGTTCTTC	CASSRGRSGSYNEQFF
TRBJ2-7	TRBV9	NA	NA	TGTGCCAGCAGCGTTGGGCAGGGCCCAGACTACGAGCAGTACTTC	CASSVGQGPDYEQYF
TRBJ2-7	TRBV2	once	TRBD2	TGTGCCAGCTGGGGACTAGCGGCCGTCTACGAGCAGTACTTC	CASWGLAAVYEQYF